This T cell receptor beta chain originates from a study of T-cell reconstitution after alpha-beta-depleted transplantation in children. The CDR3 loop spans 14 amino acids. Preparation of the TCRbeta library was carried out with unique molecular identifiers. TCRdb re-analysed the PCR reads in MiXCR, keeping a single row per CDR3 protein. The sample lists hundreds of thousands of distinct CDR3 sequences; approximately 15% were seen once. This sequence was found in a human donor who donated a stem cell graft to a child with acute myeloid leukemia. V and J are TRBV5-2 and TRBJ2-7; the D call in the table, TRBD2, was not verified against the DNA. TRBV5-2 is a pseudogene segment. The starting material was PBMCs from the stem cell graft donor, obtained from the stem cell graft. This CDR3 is CAMGSGLLGYEQYF. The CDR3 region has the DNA TGTGCCATGGGCTCCGGGCTCCTCGGCTACGAGCAGTACTTC.